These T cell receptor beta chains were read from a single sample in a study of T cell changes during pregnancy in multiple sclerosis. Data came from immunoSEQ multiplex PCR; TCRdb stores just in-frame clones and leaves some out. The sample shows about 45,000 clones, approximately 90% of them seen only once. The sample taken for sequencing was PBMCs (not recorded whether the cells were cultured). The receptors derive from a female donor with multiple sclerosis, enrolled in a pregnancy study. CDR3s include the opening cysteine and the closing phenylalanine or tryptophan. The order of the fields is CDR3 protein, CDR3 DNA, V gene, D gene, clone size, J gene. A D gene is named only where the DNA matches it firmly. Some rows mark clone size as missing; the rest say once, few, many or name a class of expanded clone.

cdr3_aa: CASSFDSGRDTQYF; cdr3_nt: TGTGCCAGCAGCTTCGATAGCGGGAGAGATACGCAGTATTTT; v_call: TRBV5-8; d_call: TRBD2; clone_size: -; j_call: TRBJ2-3
cdr3_aa: CASSAGGQEYNEQFF; cdr3_nt: TGTGCCAGCAGCGCGGGAGGCCAGGAGTACAATGAGCAGTTCTTC; v_call: TRBV28; d_call: TRBD2; clone_size: -; j_call: TRBJ2-1
cdr3_aa: CASSFVNEKLFF; cdr3_nt: TGTGCCAGCAGCTTCGTCAATGAAAAACTGTTTTTT; v_call: TRBV5-6; d_call: -; clone_size: -; j_call: TRBJ1-4
cdr3_aa: CASSPTKAGAKFF; cdr3_nt: TGTGCCAGCAGCCCGACGAAGGCGGGAGCTAAGTTCTTC; v_call: TRBV11-3; d_call: TRBD2; clone_size: -; j_call: TRBJ2-1
cdr3_aa: CASSSTVSNYGYTF; cdr3_nt: TGTGCCAGCAGTAGCACCGTCTCTAACTATGGCTACACCTTC; v_call: TRBV2; d_call: -; clone_size: once; j_call: TRBJ1-2
cdr3_aa: CASSFPQGGSNTEAFF; cdr3_nt: TGTGCCAGCAGTTTTCCGCAGGGTGGAAGTAACACTGAAGCTTTCTTT; v_call: TRBV28; d_call: -; clone_size: -; j_call: TRBJ1-1
cdr3_aa: CASSFSPHNEKLFF; cdr3_nt: TGTGCCAGCAGCTTTAGTCCACACAATGAAAAACTGTTTTTT; v_call: TRBV7-8; d_call: -; clone_size: -; j_call: TRBJ1-4
cdr3_aa: CASSQGLAGYNEQFF; cdr3_nt: TGTGCCAGCAGCCAAGGACTAGCGGGTTACAATGAGCAGTTCTTC; v_call: TRBV4-2; d_call: TRBD2; clone_size: -; j_call: TRBJ2-1
cdr3_aa: CASSPRKSSYNEQFF; cdr3_nt: TGTGCCAGCAGCCCCCGAAAGAGCTCCTACAATGAGCAGTTCTTC; v_call: TRBV7-2; d_call: -; clone_size: -; j_call: TRBJ2-1
cdr3_aa: CASSFADRNLFF; cdr3_nt: TGTGCCAGCAGCTTTGCCGACAGGAACCTGTTCTTC; v_call: TRBV7-3; d_call: -; clone_size: -; j_call: TRBJ2-1
cdr3_aa: CASSDMGLLYEQYF; cdr3_nt: TGTGCCAGCAGTGATATGGGACTACTTTACGAGCAGTACTTC; v_call: TRBV6-1; d_call: TRBD2; clone_size: -; j_call: TRBJ2-7
cdr3_aa: CASSIVGVGGTEAFF; cdr3_nt: TGTGCCAGTAGTATCGTCGGCGTGGGGGGCACTGAAGCTTTCTTT; v_call: TRBV19; d_call: -; clone_size: -; j_call: TRBJ1-1
cdr3_aa: CAISEFERPNEKLFF; cdr3_nt: TGTGCCATCAGTGAGTTCGAGAGGCCTAATGAAAAACTGTTTTTT; v_call: TRBV10-3; d_call: -; clone_size: -; j_call: TRBJ1-4
cdr3_aa: CASSTGTSGRADTQYF; cdr3_nt: TGTGCCAGTAGTACCGGGACTAGCGGGAGGGCAGATACGCAGTATTTT; v_call: TRBV19; d_call: TRBD2; clone_size: -; j_call: TRBJ2-3
cdr3_aa: CASSVWEKLFF; cdr3_nt: TGTGCCAGCAGTGTTTGGGAAAAACTGTTTTTT; v_call: TRBV6-1; d_call: -; clone_size: -; j_call: TRBJ1-4
cdr3_aa: CASSGDSRDTEAFF; cdr3_nt: TGTGCCAGCAGCGGGGACAGTAGGGACACTGAAGCTTTCTTT; v_call: TRBV5-6; d_call: TRBD1; clone_size: -; j_call: TRBJ1-1
cdr3_aa: CASSLTLLAYEQYF; cdr3_nt: TGTGCCAGCAGTTTAACCCTACTAGCCTACGAGCAGTACTTC; v_call: TRBV27; d_call: -; clone_size: -; j_call: TRBJ2-7
cdr3_aa: CASSQTRDTSTDTQYF; cdr3_nt: TGCGCCAGCAGCCAAACCCGGGACACCAGCACAGATACGCAGTATTTT; v_call: TRBV4-1; d_call: -; clone_size: once; j_call: TRBJ2-3
cdr3_aa: CASSPPFRSGETQYF; cdr3_nt: TGTGCCAGCAGCCCGCCCTTCCGCTCGGGAGAGACCCAGTACTTC; v_call: TRBV7-9; d_call: -; clone_size: -; j_call: TRBJ2-5
cdr3_aa: CASRLGTGAQETQYF; cdr3_nt: TGTGCCAGTAGATTAGGGACAGGGGCGCAAGAGACCCAGTACTTC; v_call: TRBV19; d_call: TRBD1; clone_size: -; j_call: TRBJ2-5
cdr3_aa: CASSRPVGQGVGEQYF; cdr3_nt: TGTGCCAGCAGCCGTCCAGTCGGACAGGGTGTTGGCGAGCAGTACTTC; v_call: TRBV7-2; d_call: TRBD1; clone_size: -; j_call: TRBJ2-7
cdr3_aa: CASSPVQVGNTIYF; cdr3_nt: TGCGCCAGCAGCCCAGTACAGGTCGGAAACACCATATATTTT; v_call: TRBV4-1; d_call: -; clone_size: -; j_call: TRBJ1-3
cdr3_aa: CASSLAGGTDTQYF; cdr3_nt: TGCGCCAGCAGCTTAGCGGGGGGCACAGATACGCAGTATTTT; v_call: TRBV5-1; d_call: TRBD2; clone_size: -; j_call: TRBJ2-3
cdr3_aa: CASGARVGETQYF; cdr3_nt: TGTGCCAGCGGGGCGAGGGTCGGAGAGACCCAGTACTTC; v_call: TRBV11-2; d_call: -; clone_size: -; j_call: TRBJ2-5
cdr3_aa: CASSFAGIPYEQYF; cdr3_nt: TGTGCCAGCAGCTTCGCAGGGATCCCCTACGAGCAGTACTTC; v_call: TRBV7-2; d_call: -; clone_size: -; j_call: TRBJ2-7
cdr3_aa: CASSWTGGYEQYF; cdr3_nt: TGCGCCAGCAGCTGGACAGGGGGCTACGAGCAGTACTTC; v_call: TRBV5-1; d_call: TRBD1; clone_size: -; j_call: TRBJ2-7
cdr3_aa: CASSLGTTQVYEQFF; cdr3_nt: TGTGCCAGCAGCTTAGGGACTACCCAGGTGTATGAGCAGTTCTTC; v_call: TRBV5-4; d_call: TRBD2; clone_size: -; j_call: TRBJ2-1
cdr3_aa: CASSWTGYGYTF; cdr3_nt: TGTGCCAGCAGTTGGACAGGCTATGGCTACACCTTC; v_call: TRBV28; d_call: TRBD1; clone_size: -; j_call: TRBJ1-2
cdr3_aa: CASSSSYSGRTYEQYF; cdr3_nt: TGTGCCAGCAGCTCCTCGTATAGCGGGAGGACCTACGAGCAGTACTTC; v_call: TRBV11-2; d_call: TRBD2; clone_size: -; j_call: TRBJ2-7
cdr3_aa: CASGRQGTNNQPQHF; cdr3_nt: TGTGCCAGTGGAAGACAGGGCACCAACAATCAGCCCCAGCATTTT; v_call: TRBV19; d_call: TRBD1; clone_size: -; j_call: TRBJ1-5
cdr3_aa: CASSSETQYF; cdr3_nt: TGTGCCAGCAGCTCGGAGACCCAGTACTTC; v_call: TRBV11-2; d_call: -; clone_size: -; j_call: TRBJ2-5
cdr3_aa: CASTQTENTEAFF; cdr3_nt: TGTGCCAGCACCCAGACCGAGAACACTGAAGCTTTCTTT; v_call: TRBV6-1; d_call: -; clone_size: once; j_call: TRBJ1-1
cdr3_aa: CASSGHQGPRSYNEQFF; cdr3_nt: TGTGCCAGCAGTGGACACCAGGGGCCTCGCTCCTACAATGAGCAGTTCTTC; v_call: TRBV6-1; d_call: -; clone_size: -; j_call: TRBJ2-1
cdr3_aa: CAISESRINYGYTF; cdr3_nt: TGTGCCATCAGTGAGTCGCGGATTAACTATGGCTACACCTTC; v_call: TRBV10-3; d_call: -; clone_size: -; j_call: TRBJ1-2
cdr3_aa: CASSPWGPSGSAPGEQYF; cdr3_nt: TGCGCCAGCAGCCCCTGGGGGCCTAGCGGGAGTGCCCCGGGCGAGCAGTACTTC; v_call: TRBV5-1; d_call: TRBD2; clone_size: once; j_call: TRBJ2-7
cdr3_aa: CSVGTGEAFF; cdr3_nt: TGCAGCGTTGGGACAGGTGAAGCTTTCTTT; v_call: TRBV29-1; d_call: TRBD1; clone_size: -; j_call: TRBJ1-1
cdr3_aa: CASSVGQGSEKLFF; cdr3_nt: TGTGCCAGCAGCGTGGGACAGGGAAGCGAAAAACTGTTTTTT; v_call: TRBV11-2; d_call: TRBD1; clone_size: -; j_call: TRBJ1-4
cdr3_aa: CASSQVLAGGRNEQFF; cdr3_nt: TGTGCCAGCAGCCAAGTCCTAGCGGGAGGACGAAATGAGCAGTTCTTC; v_call: TRBV4-2; d_call: TRBD2; clone_size: once; j_call: TRBJ2-1
cdr3_aa: CASSPRTSSYNEQFF; cdr3_nt: TGTGCCAGCAGCCCAAGGACTAGCTCCTACAATGAGCAGTTCTTC; v_call: TRBV7-2; d_call: TRBD2; clone_size: -; j_call: TRBJ2-1
cdr3_aa: CASSLRDSQAFF; cdr3_nt: TGCGCCAGCAGCTTGAGGGACAGCCAAGCTTTCTTT; v_call: TRBV5-1; d_call: TRBD1; clone_size: few; j_call: TRBJ1-1
cdr3_aa: CASSLSGTEFSYEQYF; cdr3_nt: TGCGCCAGCAGCTTATCCGGGACAGAGTTCTCCTACGAGCAGTACTTC; v_call: TRBV5-1; d_call: TRBD1; clone_size: -; j_call: TRBJ2-7
cdr3_aa: CASRGTSLTDTQYF; cdr3_nt: TGCGCCAGCAGGGGGACTAGCTTGACAGATACGCAGTATTTT; v_call: TRBV10-2; d_call: TRBD2; clone_size: -; j_call: TRBJ2-3
cdr3_aa: CASSLQGGQETQYF; cdr3_nt: TGTGCCAGCAGCTTACAGGGAGGCCAAGAGACCCAGTACTTC; v_call: TRBV5-6; d_call: -; clone_size: -; j_call: TRBJ2-5
cdr3_aa: CASSFGAGSYNEQFF; cdr3_nt: TGTGCCAGCAGCTTCGGGGCCGGTTCCTACAATGAGCAGTTCTTC; v_call: TRBV5-4; d_call: -; clone_size: -; j_call: TRBJ2-1
cdr3_aa: CASSLPWGKTEAFF; cdr3_nt: TGTGCCAGCAGCTTACCGTGGGGTAAGACTGAAGCTTTCTTT; v_call: TRBV7-9; d_call: -; clone_size: -; j_call: TRBJ1-1
cdr3_aa: CASSESGLAGGYEQYF; cdr3_nt: TGCGCCAGCAGTGAGTCGGGGCTAGCGGGAGGATACGAGCAGTACTTC; v_call: TRBV10-1; d_call: TRBD2; clone_size: -; j_call: TRBJ2-7
cdr3_aa: CASSPIAAGQETQYF; cdr3_nt: TGTGCCAGCTCACCAATCGCGGCAGGACAAGAGACCCAGTACTTC; v_call: TRBV18; d_call: -; clone_size: -; j_call: TRBJ2-5
cdr3_aa: CASSLVPPASGGSTDTQYF; cdr3_nt: TGCGCCAGCAGCTTGGTCCCCCCCGCTAGCGGGGGAAGCACAGATACGCAGTATTTT; v_call: TRBV5-1; d_call: TRBD2; clone_size: -; j_call: TRBJ2-3
cdr3_aa: CASSLQAGNTEAFF; cdr3_nt: TGTGCCAGCAGTTTACAGGCTGGGAACACTGAAGCTTTCTTT; v_call: TRBV28; d_call: -; clone_size: -; j_call: TRBJ1-1
cdr3_aa: CASSFGTPDTDTQYF; cdr3_nt: TGTGCCAGCAGCTTCGGGACTCCGGACACAGATACGCAGTATTTT; v_call: TRBV11-1; d_call: -; clone_size: -; j_call: TRBJ2-3
cdr3_aa: CASSLGTQTHGYTF; cdr3_nt: TGTGCCAGCAGCTTGGGAACACAAACGCATGGCTACACCTTC; v_call: TRBV5-6; d_call: -; clone_size: -; j_call: TRBJ1-2
cdr3_aa: CASSVGWGTKYNEQFF; cdr3_nt: TGTGCCAGCAGCGTAGGATGGGGGACTAAATACAATGAGCAGTTCTTC; v_call: TRBV9; d_call: TRBD2; clone_size: once; j_call: TRBJ2-1
cdr3_aa: CASSSRDRGVTGELFF; cdr3_nt: TGTGCCAGTAGTTCAAGGGACAGGGGAGTCACCGGGGAGCTGTTTTTT; v_call: TRBV19; d_call: TRBD1; clone_size: -; j_call: TRBJ2-2
cdr3_aa: CASRPRRASGRFDEQFF; cdr3_nt: TGTGCCAGCAGACCACGACGAGCTAGCGGGAGGTTCGATGAGCAGTTCTTC; v_call: TRBV5-8; d_call: TRBD2; clone_size: once; j_call: TRBJ2-1
cdr3_aa: CASSHPRTGPSSLMEAFF; cdr3_nt: TGCGCCAGCAGCCATCCTCGGACAGGACCGTCTTCCCTAATGGAAGCTTTCTTT; v_call: TRBV4-1; d_call: TRBD1; clone_size: -; j_call: TRBJ1-1
cdr3_aa: CSVATGGNTGELFF; cdr3_nt: TGCAGCGTTGCGACAGGAGGAAACACCGGGGAGCTGTTTTTT; v_call: TRBV29-1; d_call: -; clone_size: -; j_call: TRBJ2-2
cdr3_aa: CASSSGQGSTNEKLFF; cdr3_nt: TGTGCCAGCAGCTCGGGACAGGGTTCAACTAATGAAAAACTGTTTTTT; v_call: TRBV7-9; d_call: TRBD1; clone_size: -; j_call: TRBJ1-4
cdr3_aa: CASSRTLEAFF; cdr3_nt: TGTGCCAGCAGCAGGACACTTGAAGCTTTCTTT; v_call: TRBV21-1; d_call: -; clone_size: -; j_call: TRBJ1-1
cdr3_aa: CASSERRGLNTGELFF; cdr3_nt: TGTGCCAGCAGTGAACGGAGGGGATTGAACACCGGGGAGCTGTTTTTT; v_call: TRBV6-4; d_call: -; clone_size: -; j_call: TRBJ2-2
cdr3_aa: CAISEGTGAEQYF; cdr3_nt: TGTGCCATCAGTGAAGGGACAGGGGCCGAGCAGTACTTC; v_call: TRBV10-3; d_call: TRBD1; clone_size: few; j_call: TRBJ2-7